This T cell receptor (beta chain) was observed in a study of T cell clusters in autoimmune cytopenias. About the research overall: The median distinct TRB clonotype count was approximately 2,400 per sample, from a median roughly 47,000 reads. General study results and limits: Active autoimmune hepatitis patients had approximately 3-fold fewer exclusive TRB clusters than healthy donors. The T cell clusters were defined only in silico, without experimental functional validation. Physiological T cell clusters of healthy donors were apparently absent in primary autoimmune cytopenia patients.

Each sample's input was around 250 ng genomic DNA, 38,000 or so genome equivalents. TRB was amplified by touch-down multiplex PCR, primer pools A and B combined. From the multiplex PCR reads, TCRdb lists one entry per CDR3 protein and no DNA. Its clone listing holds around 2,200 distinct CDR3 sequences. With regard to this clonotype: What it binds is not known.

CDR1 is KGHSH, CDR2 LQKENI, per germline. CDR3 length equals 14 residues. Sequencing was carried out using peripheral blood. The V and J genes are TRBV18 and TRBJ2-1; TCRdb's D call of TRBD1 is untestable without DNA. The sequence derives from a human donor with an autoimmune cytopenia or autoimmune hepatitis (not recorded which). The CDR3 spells CASSRQAGDNEQFF.